Given below is one T cell receptor beta chain in context. This clonotype has at least ten counts. There is no known antigen for this receptor. No much larger clone exists at a distance of one base, and base qualities are not known. Reading from cysteine to phenylalanine, the CDR3 counts 13 amino acids. Only the CDR3 region is kept as DNA, spanning 39 bases read in frame from base 1. Compared with germline, V lacks 2 bases and J lacks 10 bases; bases without a gene match: 7. The germline V gene sets CDR1 to SGHRS and CDR2 to YFSETQ. Total RNA was extracted from unfractionated whole blood collected in Tempus Blood RNA tubes. As TCR sequencing controls, about five healthy volunteers were used, with blood taken at day 0, 2 weeks and 6 weeks. The data stem from a study of human T cells and chemical hapten exposure (dated by TCRdb to 2020 to 2023). General notes on the study: Libraries were combined into a pool for sequencing, and differences in TCR yield between samples came mainly from small differences in library volumes within the pool. The study tracked peripheral blood TCR repertoire changes in vivo during primary and secondary sensitization to the hapten diphenylcyclopropenone (DPC) in alopecia patients. For every blood RNA sample, sequencing covered both the TCR alpha and TCR beta chains. General study outcomes and caveats: After repeated subsampling, the strength of the expansion versus patch-test correlation and the threshold at which it became significant changed. DPC sensitization did not change the number of TCRs with a frequency above 1 in 1000, and there was no evidence of changes in global repertoire structure.

The library was obtained by 5' RACE. Sequencing was carried out with an Illumina MiSeq. During library preparation, unique molecular identifiers were attached to individual cDNA molecules so that TCRs could be counted in a quantitative, reproducible way. The study's processing was this. A median of roughly 98,000 TCRs per sample was observed, with a range of roughly 20,000 to 750,000. The Decombinator software suite was used to annotate V, J and CDR3 in the TCR reads. Every sample was subsampled to the same number of TCRs (28,000) for the PS versus PT1 abundance plots. Expanded TCRs were defined as absent before sensitization and observed at least eight times at the 2-week time point. TCRdb reanalyzed the raw reads on its own, using fastp at Q25 for trimming and MiXCR for clone calling, and kept in-frame beta chains. Each CDR3 protein gets just one entry, which takes the most common genes and DNA from the rows behind it. TCRdb assigned the V and J calls; the authors' analysis was not used. The sample contains tens of thousands of distinct CDR3 sequences, 7.7% of them found a single time. Around 2.3% of the sample is taken by the ten largest.

The receptor chain draws on TRBV5-1 and TRBJ2-3; 7 bases in the junction line up with TRBD2. This receptor was identified in a male donor in good health. The DNA sequence is as follows: TGCGCCAGCAGCTTCGGACTAGAAACTGCGCAGTATTTT. The encoded protein is CASSFGLETAQYF.